This T cell receptor beta chain was sequenced during a study of blood T cell repertoires in COVID-19. TCRdb's table, derived via immunoSEQ multiplex PCR, lists solely in-frame clones and lacks some. Counted here are about 200,000 clones, roughly 86% occurring once; the ten biggest clones make up approximately 1.5%. With V trimmed by 7 bases and J by 7 bases, 10 bases remained unmatched. The CDR3 runs 15 residues. Per germline, CDR1 MNHEY and CDR2 SVGAGI. Sequenced: peripheral blood. V gene TRBV6-5 combines with J gene TRBJ1-6; 7 positions agree with TRBD1. This TCR was sampled from a man in his late teens or twenties with active or convalescent COVID-19. DNA for the CDR3: TGTGCCAGCACCGCTAACAGGGGCAGGAATTCACCCCTCCACTTT. It translates to CASTANRGRNSPLHF.